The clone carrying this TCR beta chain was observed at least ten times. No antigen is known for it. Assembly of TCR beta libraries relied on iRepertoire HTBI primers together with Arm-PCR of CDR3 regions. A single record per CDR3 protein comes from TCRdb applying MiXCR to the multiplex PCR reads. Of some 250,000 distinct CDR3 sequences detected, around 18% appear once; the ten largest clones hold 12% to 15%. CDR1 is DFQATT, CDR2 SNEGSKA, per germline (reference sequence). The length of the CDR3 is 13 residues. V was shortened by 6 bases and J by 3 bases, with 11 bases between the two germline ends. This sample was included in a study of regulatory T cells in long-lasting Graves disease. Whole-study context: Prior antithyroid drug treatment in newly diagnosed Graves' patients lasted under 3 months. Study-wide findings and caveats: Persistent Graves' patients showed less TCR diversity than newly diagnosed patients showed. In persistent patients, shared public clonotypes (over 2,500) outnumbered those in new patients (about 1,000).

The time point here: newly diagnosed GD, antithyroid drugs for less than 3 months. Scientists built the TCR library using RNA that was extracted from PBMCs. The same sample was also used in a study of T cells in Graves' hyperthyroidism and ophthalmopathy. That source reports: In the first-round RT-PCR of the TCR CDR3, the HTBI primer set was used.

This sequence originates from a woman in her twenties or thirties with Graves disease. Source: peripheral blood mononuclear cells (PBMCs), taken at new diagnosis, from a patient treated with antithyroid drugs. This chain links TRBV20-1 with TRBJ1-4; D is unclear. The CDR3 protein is CSAGGRSNEKLFF. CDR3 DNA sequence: TGCAGTGCGGGCGGCAGGTCTAATGAAAAACTGTTTTTT.